These 32 T cell receptor beta chains were all obtained from the same sample, sequenced in a study of blood T cells in healthy people across ages. Through a sample-barcoded 5' primer and a J-beta primer mix, a second PCR was run for roughly 6 to 12 cycles. TCRdb ran MiXCR on the 5' RACE reads and lists one entry per CDR3 protein. This sample has about 1.4 million distinct CDR3 sequences, with approximately 63% found just once. The specimen sequenced was blood. These receptors originate from a young man in good health.

The chain recombines TRBV27 with TRBJ2-5; a possible D gene is TRBD2 (6 bases). The CDR3 runs to 14 residues. V was clipped by 5 bases and J by 9 bases, with 19 bases between them. In germline, CDR1 is MNHEY, CDR2 SMNVEV (reference sequence). CDR3 sequence: CASSTPGVDRAQYF. The CDR3 bases are TGTGCCAGCAGTACCCCGGGGGTCGATAGGGCCCAGTACTTC.

In DNA, the CDR3 is TGTGCCAGCAGTTTAGATGACCATTATGGCTACACCTTC. The encoded protein is CASSLDDHYGYTF. The gene calls are TRBV12-3 or TRBV12-4 and TRBJ1-2; D ambiguous. The V end lost 1 base, the J end lost 5 bases, and 8 bases lay between the germline ends. The CDR3 contains 13 residues.

This clonotype appeared a few times. The chain recombines TRBV20-1 with TRBJ2-1; D may match TRBD1 or TRBD2 (5 bases each). Germline CDR1 and CDR2: DFQATT and SNEGSKA (reference sequence). The CDR3 has 12 residues. The germline V and J ends were trimmed by 2 bases and 8 bases, with 10 bases remaining between them. CDR3 DNA sequence: TGCAGTGCTAGATGGGGCGGGTATGAGCAGTTCTTC. Its translation is CSARWGGYEQFF.

The chain recombines TRBV5-1 with TRBJ1-2; no clear D gene. Germline lookup yields CDR1 SGHRS and CDR2 YFSETQ. This CDR3 spans 18 amino acids. V lost 6 bases and J 8 bases, leaving 32 bases between the germline ends. DNA of the CDR3: TGCGCCAGCACCAACCCGGCTTCGGCCACAGCCCTCTGGAGGGGCTACACCTTC. Its translation is CASTNPASATALWRGYTF.

This clonotype has only a few counts. V gene TRBV29-1 combines with J gene TRBJ2-5; 10 bases fit TRBD2. Losses at the gene ends were 4 bases for V and 1 base for J; bases not matched to a gene: 6. The V gene's germline CDR1 is SQVTM and CDR2 ANQGSEA. CDR3 length: 15 residues. This chain's CDR3 is CSVVPLAGVQETQYF. Written as DNA, the CDR3 is TGCAGCGTTGTACCTCTAGCGGGGGTCCAAGAGACCCAGTACTTC.

V gene TRBV28 combines with J gene TRBJ2-7, with D possibly called TRBD1 or TRBD2 (5 bases each). The CDR3 spans 15 residues. The V end was cut by 5 bases, the J end by 3 bases, with 17 bases between. Germline V gene sequence: CDR1 MDHEN, CDR2 SYDVKM. CDR3 bases: TGTGCCAGCAGTACCGGGACCGCGGTGGTCTACGAGCAGTACTTC. It specifies CASSTGTAVVYEQYF. Full variable domain (missing parts from reference TRBV28 and TRBJ2-7): DVKVTQSSRYLVKRTGEKVFLECVQDMDHENMFWYRQDPGLGLRLIYFSYDVKMKEKGDIPEGYSVSREKKERFSLILESASTNQTSMYLCASSTGTAVVYEQYFGPGTRLTVT.

The chain combines TRBV7-9 with TRBJ2-5; the D gene is possibly TRBD1 (6 bases). Germline V gene lookup returns CDR1 SEHNR and CDR2 FQNEAQ (reference sequence). Trimming shortened V by 1 base and J by 11 bases, and 11 bases separated the two germline ends. The CDR3 is 12 amino acids. The chain's CDR3 is CASSLDREEQYF. The DNA for the CDR3 is TGTGCCAGCAGCTTAGACAGGGAAGAGCAGTACTTC. The full variable domain, completed using reference TRBV7-9 and TRBJ2-5, is DTGVSQNPRHKITKRGQNVTFRCDPISEHNRLYWYRQTLGQGPEFLTYFQNEAQLEKSRLLSDRFSAERPKGSFSTLEIQRTEQGDSAMYLCASSLDREEQYFGPGTRLLVL.

The V gene is TRBV2, the J gene TRBJ2-7, with TRBD2 matching 7 bases. The CDR3 is 16 residues long. In germline, CDR1 is SNHLY, CDR2 FYNNEI. With 4 bases clipped from V and 6 bases from J, the junction kept 15 bases outside the gene matches. The CDR3 region has the DNA TGTGCCAGCAGTGGCCCCTCGGGGCGGGAGTATGCCGAGCAGTACTTC. Its protein product is CASSGPSGREYAEQYF.

The chain recombines TRBV20-1 with TRBJ1-4; TRBD1 might be the D (6 bases). The CDR3 length is 13 residues. V lost 2 bases to trimming and J lost 8 bases, with 12 bases between them. Germline CDR1 reads DFQATT; CDR2 reads SNEGSKA (reference sequence). CDR3 sequence reads: CSARQGNREKLFF. In DNA, the CDR3 is TGCAGTGCTAGACAGGGGAATCGAGAAAAACTGTTTTTT.

This clonotype was picked up one time. The genes are TRBV7-9 and TRBJ2-7, with D unclear. The CDR3 runs 16 residues. Germline V gene lookup returns CDR1 SEHNR and CDR2 FQNEAQ (reference sequence). Trimming removed 4 bases from V and 7 bases from J, with 23 bases in between. CDR3 sequence (DNA): TGTGCCAGCAGCTACCTGACGGGCCCCTCTTACAATGAGCAGTACTTC. It codes for CASSYLTGPSYNEQYF.

This clonotype showed up many times. This chain connects TRBV10-3 to TRBJ2-3; D remains ambiguous. The CDR3 spans 10 residues. Looked up from germline, CDR1 is ENHRY and CDR2 is SYGVKD. V lost 8 bases, J lost 6 bases, and 6 bases lay in between. The CDR3 DNA reads as TGTGCCATCGGCAGGGATACGCAGTATTTT. This translates into CAIGRDTQYF.

V is TRBV27 and J is TRBJ2-1, with D possibly matching TRBD1 (6 bases). V was shortened by 4 bases and J by 0 bases, with 19 bases between the two germline ends. Germline CDR1 and CDR2: MNHEY and SMNVEV (reference sequence). The CDR3 extends over 18 amino acids. CDR3 region: CASSWAQGPTDSYNEQFF. The CDR3, as DNA: TGTGCCAGCAGTTGGGCACAGGGTCCGACCGACTCCTACAATGAGCAGTTCTTC.

The V call is TRBV14, the J call TRBJ1-2; D may be TRBD1 (5 bases). Germline lookup yields CDR1 SGHDN and CDR2 FVKESK. Trimming removed 4 bases from V and 6 bases from J, with 15 bases in between. The CDR3 loop spans 14 amino acids. CDR3 sequence reads: CASSRTTVINGYTF. Here the CDR3 DNA reads TGTGCCAGCAGCCGCACGACAGTTATAAATGGCTACACCTTC.

This clonotype was counted between two and nine times. The chain uses TRBV5-6 and TRBJ1-2; no reliable D call. From germline, CDR1 is SGHDT and CDR2 YYEEEE. CDR3 length: 14 residues. V was shortened by 3 bases and J by 3 bases, with 12 bases between the two germline ends. CDR3 loop: CASSSQTRDYGYTF. The CDR3 nucleotides read TGTGCCAGCAGCTCCCAGACCCGAGACTATGGCTACACCTTC.

This clonotype was seen many times. The rearrangement uses TRBV7-2 and TRBJ2-5; TRBD2 might be the D (6 bases). From germline, CDR1 is SGHTA and CDR2 FQGNSA. V was pared by 2 bases and J by 1 base, with 14 bases between. This CDR3 has 16 amino acids. The CDR3 reads CASSLNAGRGQETQYF. In DNA, the CDR3 is TGTGCCAGCAGCTTAAATGCCGGGAGAGGCCAAGAGACCCAGTACTTC.

A few counts support this clonotype. The gene calls are TRBV27 and TRBJ1-6; D not resolved. V was clipped by 6 bases and J by 6 bases, with 18 bases between them. There are 16 residues in the CDR3. CDR1 MNHEY and CDR2 SMNVEV come from the germline V gene (reference sequence). CDR3: CASSLLGVVPNSPLHF. For the CDR3, the DNA is TGTGCCAGCAGCCTTCTAGGCGTAGTACCTAATTCACCCCTCCACTTT.

This clonotype has more than one count but fewer than ten. The chain is built from TRBV6-2 or TRBV6-3 and TRBJ2-7, with TRBD2 matching over 8 bases. The V and J ends lost 7 bases and 4 bases, in that order; junction bases with no gene match: 12. The CDR3 is made up of 15 amino acids. CDR1 MNHEY and CDR2 SVGEGT come from the germline V gene. CDR3 nucleotides: TGTGCCAGCACCGAAGCGGGAGTGGTTTCTTACGAGCAGTACTTC. Translating gives CASTEAGVVSYEQYF.

This clonotype was recorded a few times. The V call is TRBV4-2, the J call TRBJ2-3, with 10 bases fitting TRBD2. CDR1 is LGHNA and CDR2 is YNFKEQ in the germline V gene. V lost 1 base and J lost 5; bases outside the gene matches: 9. There are 17 residues in the CDR3. The CDR3 DNA follows: TGTGCCAGCAGCCAAGGCTGGACTAGCGGAGGGGAAGATACGCAGTATTTT. Protein sequence: CASSQGWTSGGEDTQYF.

The chain couples TRBV4-1 to TRBJ2-7; maybe TRBD2 (5 bases). The V end was cut by 0 bases, the J end by 0 bases, with 12 bases between. Germline CDR1 and CDR2: MGHRA and YSYEKL. The CDR3 has 16 residues. This CDR3 is CASSQDLTSHSYEQYF. For the CDR3, the DNA is TGCGCCAGCAGCCAAGACCTAACTAGTCACTCCTACGAGCAGTACTTC.

The gene calls are TRBV25-1 and TRBJ2-1; maybe TRBD2 (5 bases). Between the trimmed V and J ends, which lost 7 bases and 9 bases, there was a span of 13 bases. Germline V gene sequence: CDR1 MGHDK, CDR2 SYGVNS. The CDR3 extends over 12 amino acids. The CDR3 is CASIREPGEQFF. For the CDR3, the DNA is TGTGCCAGCATTAGGGAGCCCGGTGAGCAGTTCTTC.

The chain employs TRBV10-3 and TRBJ2-5, with 15 bases identical to TRBD2. Germline V lookup: CDR1 ENHRY, CDR2 SYGVKD. J gave up 11 bases and V 9 bases, and 13 bases lay outside the gene matches. This CDR3 has 15 amino acids. CDR3: CAILSGLAGGEEQYF. Written as DNA, the CDR3 is TGTGCCATTCTCTCGGGACTAGCGGGAGGCGAAGAGCAGTACTTC.

The table lists this clonotype with a few counts. J is TRBJ1-5 and V is TRBV4-1; possible D gene TRBD1, 6 bases. CDR3 length: 16 amino acids. V was cut by 4 bases and J by 3 bases, with 16 bases left in between. Looked up from germline, CDR1 is MGHRA and CDR2 is YSYEKL. CDR3 bases: TGCGCCAGCAGCCCTGGGGGGCGCCCCCTCAATCAGCCCCAGCATTTT. This translates into CASSPGGRPLNQPQHF.

The J gene is TRBJ2-1, the V gene TRBV12-3 or TRBV12-4, with D perhaps matching TRBD1 or TRBD2 (5 bases each). Trimming cost V 9 bases and J 10 bases, with 22 bases left between them. The CDR3 spans 14 residues. The CDR3 loop reads CASLGPEAVWEQFF. CDR3 bases: TGTGCCAGTCTGGGGCCGGAGGCTGTCTGGGAGCAGTTCTTC.

The genes are TRBV18 and TRBJ2-7; D possibly corresponds to TRBD2 (6 bases). This CDR3 is 15 amino acids long. The germline V gene encodes CDR1 KGHSH and CDR2 LQKENI. Trimming pared 0 bases from V and 7 bases from J, leaving 16 bases between. This CDR3 is CASSPPGTHYNEQYF. CDR3 in DNA: TGTGCCAGCTCACCACCAGGGACTCACTACAATGAGCAGTACTTC. Variable domain in full (rest from reference TRBV18 and TRBJ2-7): NAGVMQNPRHLVRRRGQEARLRCSPMKGHSHVYWYRQLPEEGLKFMVYLQKENIIDESGMPKERFSAEFPKEGPSILRIQQVVRGDSAAYFCASSPPGTHYNEQYFGPGTRLTVT.

The chain combines TRBV3-1 with TRBJ1-2; D call uncertain. The CDR3 contains 12 residues. Germline CDR1 is LGHDT and CDR2 is YNNKEL (reference sequence). V was trimmed by 0 bases and J by 9 bases, leaving 8 bases between them. The CDR3 here is CASSQEIGRYTF. CDR3 DNA: TGTGCCAGCAGCCAAGAGATCGGCCGCTACACCTTC.

In this sample, this clonotype turned up a few times. V gene TRBV27 combines with J gene TRBJ1-2; D might be TRBD1 (6 bases). The V gene's germline CDR1 is MNHEY and CDR2 SMNVEV (reference sequence). This CDR3 spans 15 amino acids. Trimming stripped 2 bases from V and 4 bases from J, with 14 bases between. The CDR3 nucleotides are TGTGCCAGCAGTTTAAAGGGGGGCCAAGGCTATGGCTACACCTTC. It codes for CASSLKGGQGYGYTF.

A few counts support this clonotype. This chain joins TRBV4-1 and TRBJ2-3; D is unresolved. The ends were cut back, 3 bases at V and 5 bases at J, with 12 bases in the middle. CDR1 and CDR2 (germline): MGHRA, YSYEKL. CDR3 length equals 14 residues. The CDR3 nucleotides read TGCGCCAGCAGCCAGCCTTCGGTCAGAGATACGCAGTATTTT. It encodes CASSQPSVRDTQYF.

This sequence joins TRBV15 and TRBJ2-1; TRBD2 matches at 11 bases. V was clipped by 0 bases and J by 7 bases; unmatched bases: 2. The CDR3 extends over 15 amino acids. Germline V gene sequence: CDR1 LNHNV, CDR2 YYDKDF (reference sequence). CDR3 DNA: TGTGCCACCAGCAGAGAGAGGACTAGCGGGAATGAGCAGTTCTTC. Amino acid sequence: CATSRERTSGNEQFF.

The V gene is TRBV10-3, the J gene TRBJ1-1; D is perhaps TRBD1 (5 bases). Between the trimmed V and J ends, which lost 6 bases and 1 base, there was a span of 12 bases. Germline CDR1 ENHRY, CDR2 SYGVKD. The CDR3 has 14 amino acids. The CDR3 coding sequence is TGTGCCATCAGGACGGACATATCGAACACTGAAGCTTTCTTT. It yields the protein CAIRTDISNTEAFF.

The DNA for the CDR3 is TGTGCCAGCGGCCCACGCCCTAAGGGGATGTCCTACGAGCAGTACTTC. As protein: CASGPRPKGMSYEQYF. V gene TRBV21-1 combines with J gene TRBJ2-7; TRBD1 was called by the table and not checked on the DNA. TRBV21-1 is a documented pseudogene. The CDR3 has 16 residues.

The CDR3 protein is CATSRTDRTDTQYF. Written as DNA, the CDR3 is TGTGCCACCAGCAGAACCGACAGAACAGATACGCAGTATTTT. The chain is built from TRBV15 and TRBJ2-3; perhaps TRBD1 as D (5 bases). Trimming took off 2 bases at V and 3 bases at J, with 9 bases between the two ends. The germline V gene encodes CDR1 LNHNV and CDR2 YYDKDF (reference sequence). The CDR3 has 14 residues. Using reference TRBV15 and TRBJ2-3 for the parts outside the CDR3, the full variable domain is DAMVIQNPRYQVTQFGKPVTLSCSQTLNHNVMYWYQQKSSQAPKLLFHYYDKDFNNEADTPDNFQSRRPNTSFCFLDIRSPGLGDTAMYLCATSRTDRTDTQYFGPGTRLTVL.

The genes are TRBV5-6 and TRBJ1-5; no clear D gene. Germline CDR1 SGHDT, CDR2 YYEEEE. Trimming took off 0 bases at V and 7 bases at J, with 11 bases between the two ends. The CDR3 contains 14 residues. The CDR3 region has the DNA TGTGCCAGCAGCTTGGGGTCCCGGGCGCAGCCCCAGCATTTT. Translated, it gives CASSLGSRAQPQHF.